This T cell receptor beta chain was profiled in a study of cytomegalovirus exposure and HLA in healthy donors (dated by TCRdb to between 2016 and 2019). For context, the study as a whole: According to a later analysis, one platform produced both the 110 or so validation repertoires and the roughly 650 repertoires of the first cohort. Along with the roughly 610-subject first cohort, a separate validation cohort of more than 90 different subjects was used. The study aimed to test whether signatures of past pathogen exposure could be identified by cataloging public T cell receptors. High-throughput TCR immunosequencing, statistical association of individual TCRs with disease status, and machine learning were combined to predict cytomegalovirus infection status.

Results the study describes overall, beyond this receptor: Most TCR sequences were observed very rarely across donors, whereas some public TCRs were present in many individuals. The classifier was reported to diagnose cytomegalovirus status with high specificity and sensitivity in both the original and validation cohorts. In a later analysis, TCRs clustered in the first cohort were found to also tend to co-occur in the roughly 130 validation repertoires, with around 94% of cluster scores above 0. According to the authors, the approach could potentially be generalized to other disease states and immunological phenotypes. A few of the identified cytomegalovirus-associated TCR beta chains were confirmed in vitro to be specific for cytomegalovirus antigens. The study listed 150 to 200 TCR beta chains as associated with cytomegalovirus. A later analysis lacked HLA typing for the validation cohort, so it scored co-occurrence in that cohort across all 120 or so repertoires.

Details on this clone: The antigen this receptor binds is unknown. It has no much larger one-base neighbor in the sample; base qualities were not kept.

Separate from the approximately 670-subject first cohort, the validation cohort of roughly 110 subjects was the group to which the donors belonged. Taken from cysteine to phenylalanine, the CDR3 has 13 residues. Only the CDR3 portion is preserved as DNA: 39 bases, with reading frame beginning at the first base. Trimming removed 0 bases from V and 6 bases from J, leaving 8 bases between the germline ends. Via the germline V gene, CDR1 is SGHDN and CDR2 FVKESK. Library prep was done by the immunoSEQ multiplex PCR assay. The authors' pipeline ran thus. To diagnose cytomegalovirus status from the catalog of TCR beta chain sequences, a statistical classification framework was built. As stored in TCRdb, this immuneACCESS dataset retains in-frame rearrangements with V and J assigned. A fraction of the clones does not appear; measured against another copy, unresolved V genes explain less than half of the discrepancy, and the remainder lacks a known reason. Clone size and V and J calls were adopted from that table, with D and trimming inferred from the DNA. The sample has 220,000 or so clones on record, roughly 91% of them singletons. The ten largest clones take up about 2% of the sample.

Here the chain combines TRBV14 and TRBJ2-5; a tentative D call is TRBD1 (5 bases match). Sequencing was performed on PBMCs. The clonotype originates from a woman aged 18-35 years in good health and CMV-seropositive. The CDR3 loop reads CASSQEQGQTQYF. Here is the DNA: TGTGCCAGCAGCCAAGAGCAGGGTCAGACCCAGTACTTC.